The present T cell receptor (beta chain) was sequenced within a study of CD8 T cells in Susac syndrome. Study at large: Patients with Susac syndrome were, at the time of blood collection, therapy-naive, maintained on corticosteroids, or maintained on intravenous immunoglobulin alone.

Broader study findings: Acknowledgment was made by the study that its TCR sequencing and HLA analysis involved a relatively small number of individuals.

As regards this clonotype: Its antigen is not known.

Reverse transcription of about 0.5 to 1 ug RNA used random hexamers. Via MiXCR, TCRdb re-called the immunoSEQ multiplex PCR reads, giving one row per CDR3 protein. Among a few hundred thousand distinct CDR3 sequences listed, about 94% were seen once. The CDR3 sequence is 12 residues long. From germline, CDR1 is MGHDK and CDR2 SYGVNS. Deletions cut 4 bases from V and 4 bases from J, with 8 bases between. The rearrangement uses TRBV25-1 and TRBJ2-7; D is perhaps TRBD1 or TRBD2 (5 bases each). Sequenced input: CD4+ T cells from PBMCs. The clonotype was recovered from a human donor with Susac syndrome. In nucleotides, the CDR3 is TGTGCCAGCAGTGTCGAGGGGTACGAGCAGTACTTC. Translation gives CASSVEGYEQYF.